The 32 T cell receptor beta chains below were found in one sample sequenced in a study of blood T cell repertoires in COVID-19 (TCRdb year 2020). Library preparation employed the immunoSEQ multiplex PCR assay. In TCRdb, the immuneACCESS table is reduced to in-frame sequences with V and J assigned. These tables do not hold every clone; where another copy was compared, an unresolved V gene accounts for under half, and the others remain unexplained. Across this sample there are approximately 300,000 clones, with around 86% seen only once. The ten largest clones take up about 2.7% of the sample. Sequenced material: PBMCs or T cells enriched from blood (not recorded which). These receptors were obtained from a young woman who had recovered from COVID-19.

This clone has only one observation. The chain couples TRBV13 to TRBJ2-1; D possibly corresponds to TRBD2 (6 bases). The germline CDR1 and CDR2 sequences are PRHDT and FYEKMQ (reference sequence). This CDR3 spans 15 amino acids. V was pared by 2 bases and J by 0 bases, with 8 bases between. The DNA of the CDR3 is TGTGCCAGCAGCTTATCGGGGGTCTCCTACAATGAGCAGTTCTTC. Protein product: CASSLSGVSYNEQFF.

This clone has only a few counts. The chain combines TRBV27 with TRBJ2-7; the match to TRBD1 covers 10 bases. The germline gives CDR1 MNHEY, CDR2 SMNVEV (reference sequence). This CDR3 comprises 16 residues. Trimming removed 6 bases from V and 3 bases from J; junction bases left unmatched: 11. The CDR3 region is CASSRLPGTGVYEQYF. The DNA for the CDR3 is TGTGCCAGCAGCCGTCTCCCAGGGACAGGGGTCTACGAGCAGTACTTC.

Here the CDR3 DNA reads TGTGCCAGCAGTTACTCGGCCATACGTAACACAGATACGCAGTATTTT. The encoded protein is CASSYSAIRNTDTQYF. The chain uses TRBV6-5 and TRBJ2-3, with D hard to call. The CDR3 runs 16 residues. Looked up from germline, CDR1 is MNHEY and CDR2 is SVGAGI. V was pared by 0 bases and J by 2 bases, with 12 bases between.

The V gene is TRBV5-1, the J gene TRBJ1-4, with unresolved D. The CDR3 runs to 16 residues. Trimming removed 4 bases at V and 7 bases at J, with 20 bases between. Germline V lookup: CDR1 SGHRS, CDR2 YFSETQ. The CDR3 loop reads CASSAYYGGAGEKLFF. Here the CDR3 DNA reads TGCGCCAGCAGCGCGTACTACGGAGGAGCGGGTGAAAAACTGTTTTTT. The full variable domain, its missing parts supplied by reference TRBV5-1 and TRBJ1-4, is KAGVTQTPRYLIKTRGQQVTLSCSPISGHRSVSWYQQTPGQGLQFLFEYFSETQRNKGNFPGRFSGRQFSNSRSEMNVSTLELGDSALYLCASSAYYGGAGEKLFFGSGTQLSVL.

The chain is built from TRBV6-2 or TRBV6-3 and TRBJ1-2; D possibly corresponds to TRBD1 (5 bases). Germline V gives CDR1 MNHEY, CDR2 SVGEGT. The germline V and J ends were trimmed by 2 bases and 5 bases, with 12 bases remaining between them. CDR3 length equals 14 residues. CDR3 coding DNA: TGTGCCAGCAGTTACAGTCAGGGAAGGTATGGCTACACCTTC. As protein: CASSYSQGRYGYTF.

The genes are TRBV7-8 and TRBJ1-1, with D perhaps matching TRBD1 (5 bases). Deletions cut 5 bases from V and 3 bases from J, with 19 bases between. Germline loops: CDR1 SGHVS, CDR2 FQNEAQ. This CDR3 is built from 16 residues. The CDR3 spells CASSPKPQATYTEAFF. CDR3 sequence (DNA): TGTGCCAGCAGCCCGAAACCACAGGCTACTTACACTGAAGCTTTCTTT.

This sequence joins TRBV19 and TRBJ2-1, with a possible D match to TRBD1 (6 bases). The V gene's germline CDR1 is LNHDA and CDR2 SQIVND (reference sequence). The ends were cut back, 4 bases at V and 4 bases at J, with 11 bases in the middle. CDR3 length: 14 amino acids. CDR3 bases: TGTGCCAGTAGTACTAGACAGGTTTACAATGAGCAGTTCTTC. Translated, it gives CASSTRQVYNEQFF.

V and J are TRBV2 and TRBJ2-5, with 8 bases fitting TRBD1. CDR3 length: 14 residues. CDR1 is SNHLY, CDR2 FYNNEI, per germline. Trimming at V came to 6 bases and at J to 2 bases, leaving 5 bases not matched to a gene. As DNA, the CDR3 is TGTGCCAGCAGCCTCGACAGGGGACAAGAGACCCAGTACTTC. It is translated as CASSLDRGQETQYF.

The chain has TRBV28 and TRBJ1-4, with D perhaps matching TRBD1 (5 bases). Germline lookup yields CDR1 MDHEN and CDR2 SYDVKM. This CDR3 has 14 residues. Trimming removed 3 bases from V and 4 bases from J, with 9 bases in between. CDR3 sequence (DNA): TGTGCCAGCAGTTTGGACACGGATAATGAAAAACTGTTTTTT. Translated, it gives CASSLDTDNEKLFF. The variable domain in full, with the rest retrieved from reference TRBV28 and TRBJ1-4, is DVKVTQSSRYLVKRTGEKVFLECVQDMDHENMFWYRQDPGLGLRLIYFSYDVKMKEKGDIPEGYSVSREKKERFSLILESASTNQTSMYLCASSLDTDNEKLFFGSGTQLSVL.

The chain carries TRBV19 and TRBJ1-5, with TRBD1 matching over 9 bases. This CDR3 is built from 14 residues. V was clipped by 5 bases and J by 7 bases; unmatched bases: 6. CDR1 and CDR2 from the germline V gene are LNHDA and SQIVND (reference sequence). The CDR3 protein is CASSSQGAWQPQHF. The CDR3 DNA sequence: TGTGCCAGTAGTTCACAGGGGGCTTGGCAGCCCCAGCATTTT.

The chain carries TRBV15 and TRBJ1-3; D perhaps matches TRBD1 (5 bases). The ends were cut back, 1 base at V and 0 bases at J, with 7 bases in the middle. CDR1 is LNHNV, CDR2 YYDKDF, per germline (reference sequence). The CDR3 length is 15 residues. As DNA, the CDR3 is TGTGCCACCAGCAGAGGAAGGGGCTCTGGAAACACCATATATTTT. It translates to CATSRGRGSGNTIYF.

This chain links TRBV6-5 with TRBJ1-1, with D unclear. CDR1 is MNHEY, CDR2 SVGAGI, per germline. The CDR3 contains 13 residues. Deletions cut 2 bases from V and 4 bases from J, with 8 bases between. CDR3 nucleotides: TGTGCCAGCAGTTACGGGAGGATCACTGAAGCTTTCTTT. It yields the protein CASSYGRITEAFF.

The rearrangement joins TRBV28 to TRBJ2-5, with 9 bases aligning to TRBD2. Germline V lookup: CDR1 MDHEN, CDR2 SYDVKM. V dropped 6 bases and J dropped 5; count of bases not matched to a gene: 10. The CDR3 has 15 amino acids. Here the CDR3 DNA reads TGTGCCAGCAGAAAACCGGGACTAGCTTTCGAGACCCAGTACTTC. Its translation is CASRKPGLAFETQYF.

This chain links TRBV14 with TRBJ2-2; D possibly corresponds to TRBD1 (5 bases). V was clipped by 0 bases and J by 3 bases, with 8 bases between them. Germline CDR1 is SGHDN and CDR2 is FVKESK. This CDR3 has 15 amino acids. The CDR3 DNA reads as TGTGCCAGCAGCCAAGATCAGGGTGACACCGGGGAGCTGTTTTTT. This translates into CASSQDQGDTGELFF.

This clone was counted a single time. The chain is built from TRBV4-1 and TRBJ2-7; the match to TRBD2 covers 7 bases. The CDR3 is 15 amino acids. The J segment lost 2 bases and the V segment lost 1 base, leaving 5 bases of the junction unmatched. Germline values: CDR1 MGHRA, CDR2 YSYEKL. Here the CDR3 DNA reads TGCGCCAGCAGCCAAGCCGCGGGAGAAACCTACGAGCAGTACTTC. Residues: CASSQAAGETYEQYF.

The chain carries TRBV19 and TRBJ2-1, with a tentative D call TRBD1 (6 bases). This CDR3 region has 16 residues. Trimming pared 3 bases from V and 5 bases from J, leaving 17 bases between. CDR1 and CDR2 (germline): LNHDA, SQIVND (reference sequence). The chain's CDR3 is CASSMSPTGWDNEQFF. In nucleotides, the CDR3 is TGTGCCAGTAGTATGTCCCCGACAGGATGGGACAATGAGCAGTTCTTC.

The sample holds a few counts of this clone. DNA for the CDR3: TGCGCCAGGGGGCGGGGCAATGAAAAACTGTTTTTT. It translates to CARGRGNEKLFF. This rearrangement joins TRBV10-2 to TRBJ1-4; D may be TRBD1 (5 bases). V dropped 9 bases and J dropped 5 bases, with 10 bases sitting between them. There are 12 residues in the CDR3. Germline CDR1 and CDR2: WSHSY and SAAADI.

V gene TRBV7-2 combines with J gene TRBJ2-7, with D hard to call. V lost 1 base, J lost 0 bases, and 10 bases lay in between. CDR3 length: 15 residues. Germline assignment: CDR1 SGHTA and CDR2 FQGNSA. As DNA, the CDR3 is TGTGCCAGCAGCTTAGTCCCCCTGAGCTCCTACGAGCAGTACTTC. Its protein is CASSLVPLSSYEQYF.

V is TRBV4-3 and J is TRBJ2-7, with D possibly being TRBD1 (6 bases). Germline values: CDR1 LGHNA, CDR2 YSLEER. V was shortened by 0 bases and J by 3 bases, with 9 bases between the two germline ends. CDR3 length: 14 amino acids. CDR3 residues: CASSQDRRGYEQYF. DNA of the CDR3: TGCGCCAGCAGCCAAGATCGCAGGGGCTACGAGCAGTACTTC.

This clone has just one count. CDR3 DNA sequence: TGTGCCAGCAGTTTATACCGACAGGGGGCGACTGAAGCTTTCTTT. This encodes CASSLYRQGATEAFF. The rearrangement uses TRBV28 and TRBJ1-1; 10 bases match TRBD1. The length of the CDR3 is 15 residues. CDR1 is MDHEN, CDR2 SYDVKM, per germline. V was pared by 1 base and J by 5 bases, with 4 bases of the junction left unmatched.

The chain joins TRBV30 to TRBJ1-1; 9 positions agree with TRBD1. Germline lookup yields CDR1 GTSNPN and CDR2 SVGIG (reference sequence). The CDR3 contains 13 residues. The V gene end was trimmed by 1 base and the J gene end by 7 bases; junction bases not matched to a gene: 4. In nucleotides, the CDR3 is TGTGCCTGGAGTGGACAGGGGGGGGTTGAAGCTTTCTTT. Translation: CAWSGQGGVEAFF.

This clone has more than one count but fewer than ten. The chain employs TRBV7-2 and TRBJ2-7, with TRBD1 as a possible D gene (6 bases). The CDR3 is 14 amino acids. Germline assignment: CDR1 SGHTA and CDR2 FQGNSA. V lost 2 bases to trimming and J lost 5 bases, with 13 bases between them. The CDR3 region has the DNA TGTGCCAGCAGCTTATCCCCAGGGGTAAACGAGCAGTACTTC. Residues: CASSLSPGVNEQYF.

In this sample, this clone turned up once. The J gene is TRBJ1-6, the V gene TRBV30, with 8 positions matching TRBD1. CDR3 length: 14 amino acids. CDR1 and CDR2 from the germline V gene are GTSNPN and SVGIG (reference sequence). Trimming at V came to 5 bases and at J to 7 bases, leaving 7 bases not matched to a gene. In DNA form, the CDR3 reads TGTGCCTGGCGGGCGGACAGGGAGAATTCACCCCTCCACTTT. This encodes CAWRADRENSPLHF.

Comments on this clone: One end of the junction is discordant with germline, which a read error may explain. At the DNA level, this CDR3 is encoded by other sequences in the same sample as well. The chain couples TRBV2 to TRBJ1-5; unclear D gene. This CDR3 has 13 residues. CDR1 SNHLY and CDR2 FYNNEI come from the germline V gene. The CDR3 loop reads CASSGGSNQPQHF. CDR3 DNA sequence: TGTGCTAGCAGCGGCGGAAGCAATCAGCCCCAGCATTTT.

The rearrangement uses TRBV30 and TRBJ2-7, with D possibly being TRBD1 (5 bases). The CDR3 consists of 14 residues. V was clipped by 3 bases and J by 4 bases, with 16 bases between them. Germline V lookup: CDR1 GTSNPN, CDR2 SVGIG (reference sequence). This CDR3 is CAWRGQAVRYEQYF. The CDR3 nucleotides read TGTGCCTGGAGGGGGCAGGCAGTTAGGTACGAGCAGTACTTC. The whole variable domain, remainder taken from reference TRBV30 and TRBJ2-7, is SQTIHQWPATLVQPVGSPLSLECTVEGTSNPNLYWYRQAAGRGLQLLFYSVGIGQISSEVPQNLSASRPQDRQFILSSKKLLLSDSGFYLCAWRGQAVRYEQYFGPGTRLTVT.

This clone appeared a single time. The rearrangement links TRBV19 to TRBJ2-7; 7 positions match TRBD2. CDR3 length: 14 amino acids. The junction had 2 bases not matched to a gene; V was cut back by 1 base and J by 2 bases. Looked up from germline, CDR1 is LNHDA and CDR2 is SQIVND (reference sequence). The CDR3 coding sequence is TGTGCCAGTAGTATAGCCGGGGGGACCTACGAGCAGTACTTC. Its translation: CASSIAGGTYEQYF.

The rearrangement links TRBV3-1 (or the pseudogene TRBV3-2) to TRBJ1-1, with unresolved D. The V gene lost 0 bases and the J gene lost 4 bases, with 12 bases spanning the gap. CDR1 is LGHDT and CDR2 is YNNKEL in the germline V gene (reference sequence). The CDR3 runs to 15 residues. CDR3 DNA: TGTGCCAGCAGCCAAGAACGGGGTTCGGGCACTGAAGCTTTCTTT. Amino acid sequence: CASSQERGSGTEAFF.

The rearrangement uses TRBV5-1 and TRBJ1-1; 8 bases map to TRBD1. The V and J ends lost 4 bases and 1 base, in that order; junction bases with no gene match: 9. The V gene's germline CDR1 is SGHRS and CDR2 YFSETQ. The CDR3 is 16 amino acids. The CDR3 coding sequence is TGCGCCAGCAGCCCGGACTCGGACAGGGCGAACACTGAAGCTTTCTTT. Residues: CASSPDSDRANTEAFF. Full variable domain (outside the CDR3, taken from reference TRBV5-1 and TRBJ1-1): KAGVTQTPRYLIKTRGQQVTLSCSPISGHRSVSWYQQTPGQGLQFLFEYFSETQRNKGNFPGRFSGRQFSNSRSEMNVSTLELGDSALYLCASSPDSDRANTEAFFGQGTRLTVV.

The J gene is TRBJ1-1, the V gene TRBV7-2; possible D gene TRBD1, 5 bases. V was clipped by 1 base and J by 3 bases, with 9 bases between them. This CDR3 contains 14 residues. Germline V gene data show CDR1 as SGHTA and CDR2 as FQGNSA. The CDR3 spells CASSLVWGDTEAFF. CDR3 sequence (DNA): TGTGCCAGCAGCTTAGTGTGGGGGGACACTGAAGCTTTCTTT.

The J gene is TRBJ1-2, the V gene TRBV4-1; TRBD1 is a possible D gene (5 bases). The CDR3 consists of 13 residues. Looked up from germline, CDR1 is MGHRA and CDR2 is YSYEKL. V was clipped by 3 bases and J by 8 bases, with 13 bases between them. In nucleotides, the CDR3 is TGCGCCAGCAGCCACTGGAGGGGATGGGGCTACACCTTC. It yields the protein CASSHWRGWGYTF.

The rearrangement joins TRBV9 to TRBJ1-2; possibly TRBD1 for D (6 bases). The V and J ends lost 0 bases and 6 bases respectively, with 9 bases between them. This CDR3 spans 13 amino acids. Germline lookup yields CDR1 SGDLS and CDR2 YYNGEE. The CDR3 region has the DNA TGTGCCAGCAGCGTAGGGTCAGGGGATGGCTACACCTTC. Translated, it gives CASSVGSGDGYTF. Drawing the rest from reference TRBV9 and TRBJ1-2, the complete variable domain is DSGVTQTPKHLITATGQRVTLRCSPRSGDLSVYWYQQSLDQGLQFLIQYYNGEERAKGNILERFSAQQFPDLHSELNLSSLELGDSALYFCASSVGSGDGYTFGSGTRLTVV.

The chain couples TRBV5-1 to TRBJ1-2, with TRBD1 identical over 12 bases. CDR3 length equals 15 residues. The V gene end was trimmed by 1 base and the J gene end by 4 bases; junction bases not matched to a gene: 2. CDR1 and CDR2 from the germline V gene are SGHRS and YFSETQ. Here the CDR3 reads CASSLTGQGAYGYTF. DNA for the CDR3: TGCGCCAGCAGCTTGACGGGACAGGGGGCCTATGGCTACACCTTC.